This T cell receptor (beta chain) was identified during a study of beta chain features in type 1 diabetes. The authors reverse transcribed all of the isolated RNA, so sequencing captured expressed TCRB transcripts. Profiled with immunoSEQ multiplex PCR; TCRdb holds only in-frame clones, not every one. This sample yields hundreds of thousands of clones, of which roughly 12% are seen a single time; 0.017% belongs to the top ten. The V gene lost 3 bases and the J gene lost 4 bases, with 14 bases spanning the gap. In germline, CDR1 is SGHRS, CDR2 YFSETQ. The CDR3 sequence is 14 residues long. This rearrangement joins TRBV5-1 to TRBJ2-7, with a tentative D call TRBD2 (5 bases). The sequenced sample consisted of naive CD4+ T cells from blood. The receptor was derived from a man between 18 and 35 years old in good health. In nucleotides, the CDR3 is TGCGCCAGCAGCTACCTGGACGGAGGATACGAGCAGTACTTC. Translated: CASSYLDGGYEQYF.